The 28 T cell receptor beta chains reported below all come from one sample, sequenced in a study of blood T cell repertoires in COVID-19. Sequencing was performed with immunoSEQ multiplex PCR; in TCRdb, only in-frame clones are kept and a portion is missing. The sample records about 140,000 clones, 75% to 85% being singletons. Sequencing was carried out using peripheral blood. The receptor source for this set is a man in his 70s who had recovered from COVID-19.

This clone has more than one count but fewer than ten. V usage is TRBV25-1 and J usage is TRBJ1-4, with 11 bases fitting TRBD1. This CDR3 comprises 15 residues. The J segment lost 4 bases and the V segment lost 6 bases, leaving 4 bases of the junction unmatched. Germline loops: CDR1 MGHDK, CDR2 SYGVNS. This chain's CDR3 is CASRGTGGLNEKLFF. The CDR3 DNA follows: TGTGCCAGCAGAGGGACAGGGGGTCTTAATGAAAAACTGTTTTTT.

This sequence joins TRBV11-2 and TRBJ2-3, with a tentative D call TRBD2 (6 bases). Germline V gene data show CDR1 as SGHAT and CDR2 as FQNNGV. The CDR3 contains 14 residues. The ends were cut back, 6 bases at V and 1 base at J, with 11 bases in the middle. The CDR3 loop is CASRGREGTDTQYF. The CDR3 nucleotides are TGTGCCAGCAGGGGTAGGGAGGGCACAGATACGCAGTATTTT.

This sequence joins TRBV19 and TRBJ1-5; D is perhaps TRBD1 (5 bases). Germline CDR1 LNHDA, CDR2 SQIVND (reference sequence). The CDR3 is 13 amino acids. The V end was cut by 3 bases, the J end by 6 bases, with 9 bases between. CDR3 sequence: CASSIREAQPQHF. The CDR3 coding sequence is TGTGCCAGTAGTATCAGGGAGGCTCAGCCCCAGCATTTT.

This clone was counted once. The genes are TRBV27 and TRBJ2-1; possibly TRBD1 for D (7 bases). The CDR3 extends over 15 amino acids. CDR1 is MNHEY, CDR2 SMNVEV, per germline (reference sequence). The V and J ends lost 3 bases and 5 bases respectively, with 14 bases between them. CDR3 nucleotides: TGTGCCAGCAGTTTGAGCGGAGGGGGCCACAATGAGCAGTTCTTC. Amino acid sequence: CASSLSGGGHNEQFF.

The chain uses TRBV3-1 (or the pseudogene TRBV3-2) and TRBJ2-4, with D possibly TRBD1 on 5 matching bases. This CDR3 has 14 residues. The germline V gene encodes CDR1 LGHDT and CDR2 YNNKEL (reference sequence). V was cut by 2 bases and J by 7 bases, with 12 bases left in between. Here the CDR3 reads CASSQQGLENIQYF. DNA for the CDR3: TGTGCCAGCAGCCAACAGGGCTTGGAGAACATTCAGTACTTC.

The CDR3 here is CASSNIRDRGV. The CDR3 region has the DNA TGTGCCAGCAGCAATATCCGGGACAGGGGGGTC. The chain combines TRBV21-1 with TRBJ2-7; the D call of TRBD1 is as the table states it, not checked on the DNA. TRBV21-1 is termed a pseudogene. The CDR3 has 11 amino acids.

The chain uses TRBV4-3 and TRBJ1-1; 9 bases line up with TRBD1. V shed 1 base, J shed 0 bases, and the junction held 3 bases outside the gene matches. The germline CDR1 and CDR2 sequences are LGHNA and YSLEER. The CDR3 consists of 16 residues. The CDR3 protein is CASSQAGQGMNTEAFF. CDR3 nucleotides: TGCGCCAGCAGCCAAGCAGGACAGGGGATGAACACTGAAGCTTTCTTT.

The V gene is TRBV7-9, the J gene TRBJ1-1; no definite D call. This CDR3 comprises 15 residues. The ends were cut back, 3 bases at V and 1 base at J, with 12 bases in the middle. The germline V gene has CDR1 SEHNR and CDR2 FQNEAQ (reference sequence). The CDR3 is CASSFFEAKNTEAFF. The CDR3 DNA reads TGTGCCAGCAGCTTCTTCGAGGCAAAGAACACTGAAGCTTTCTTT.

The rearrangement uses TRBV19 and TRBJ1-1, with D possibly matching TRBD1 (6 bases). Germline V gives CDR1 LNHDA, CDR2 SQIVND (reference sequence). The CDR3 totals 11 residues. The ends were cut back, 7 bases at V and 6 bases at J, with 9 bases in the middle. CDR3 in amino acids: CASIRGPEAFF. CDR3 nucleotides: TGTGCCAGTATCAGGGGACCTGAAGCTTTCTTT.

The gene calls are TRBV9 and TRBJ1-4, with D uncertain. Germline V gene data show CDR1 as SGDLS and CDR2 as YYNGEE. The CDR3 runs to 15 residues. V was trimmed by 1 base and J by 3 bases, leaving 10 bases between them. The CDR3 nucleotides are TGTGCCAGCAGCGTATCGGCAGGCCCTAATGAAAAACTGTTTTTT. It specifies CASSVSAGPNEKLFF.

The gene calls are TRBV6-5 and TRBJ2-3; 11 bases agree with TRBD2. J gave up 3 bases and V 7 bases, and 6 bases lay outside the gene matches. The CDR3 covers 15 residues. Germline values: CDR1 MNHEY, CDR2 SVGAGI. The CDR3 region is CASTQTSGKTDTQYF. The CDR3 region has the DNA TGTGCCAGCACCCAGACTAGCGGGAAAACAGATACGCAGTATTTT.

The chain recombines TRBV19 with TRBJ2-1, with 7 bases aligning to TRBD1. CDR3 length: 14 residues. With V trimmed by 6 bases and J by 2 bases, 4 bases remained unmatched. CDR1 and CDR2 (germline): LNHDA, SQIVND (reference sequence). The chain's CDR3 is CASSAGTAYNEQFF. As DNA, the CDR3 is TGTGCCAGTAGCGCCGGGACAGCCTACAATGAGCAGTTCTTC.

The DNA for the CDR3 is TGTGCCAGCAGTTTAATGGAGGAGACCCAGTACTTC. This codes for CASSLMEETQYF. The chain carries TRBV12-3 or TRBV12-4 and TRBJ2-5, with no clear D. Deletions cut 2 bases from V and 5 bases from J, with 6 bases between. This CDR3 has 12 amino acids.

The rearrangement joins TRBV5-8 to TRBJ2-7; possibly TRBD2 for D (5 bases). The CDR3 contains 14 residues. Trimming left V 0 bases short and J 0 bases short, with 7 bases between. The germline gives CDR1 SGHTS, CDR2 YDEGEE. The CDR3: CASSLGLASYEQYF. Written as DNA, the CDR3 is TGTGCCAGCAGCTTGGGGCTAGCCTCCTACGAGCAGTACTTC.

CDR3 bases: TGTGCCAGCAGTTTATGGGGTCCAGGGGCGGGTTACGAGCAGTACTTC. It encodes CASSLWGPGAGYEQYF. The chain has TRBV28 and TRBJ2-7, with TRBD1 as a possible D gene (6 bases). Germline CDR1 and CDR2: MDHEN and SYDVKM. This CDR3 has 16 residues. V was clipped by 0 bases and J by 4 bases, with 16 bases between them.

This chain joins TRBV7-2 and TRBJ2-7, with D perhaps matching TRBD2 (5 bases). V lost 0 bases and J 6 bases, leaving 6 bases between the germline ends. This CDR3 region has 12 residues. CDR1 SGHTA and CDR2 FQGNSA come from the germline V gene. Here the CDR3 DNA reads TGTGCCAGCAGCTTAGCAGCGGCCGAGCAGTACTTC. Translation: CASSLAAAEQYF.

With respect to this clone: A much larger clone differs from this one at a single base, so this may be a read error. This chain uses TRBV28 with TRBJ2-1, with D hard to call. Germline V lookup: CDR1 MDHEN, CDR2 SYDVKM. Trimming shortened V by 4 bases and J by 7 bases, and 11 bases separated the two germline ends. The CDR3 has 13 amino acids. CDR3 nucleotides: TGTGCCAGCAGTTCCTATGCGAGTAATGAGCAGTTCTTC. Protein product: CASSSYASNEQFF.

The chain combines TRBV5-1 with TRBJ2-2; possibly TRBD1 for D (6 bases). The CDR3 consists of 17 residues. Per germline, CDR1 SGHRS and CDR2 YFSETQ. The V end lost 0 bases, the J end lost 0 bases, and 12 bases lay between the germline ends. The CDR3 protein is CASSLAPGQTNTGELFF. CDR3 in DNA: TGCGCCAGCAGCTTGGCCCCCGGACAGACGAACACCGGGGAGCTGTTTTTT.

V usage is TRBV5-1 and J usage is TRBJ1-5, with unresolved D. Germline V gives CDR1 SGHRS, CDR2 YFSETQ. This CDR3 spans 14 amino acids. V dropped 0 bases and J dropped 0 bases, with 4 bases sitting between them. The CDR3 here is CASSLASSNQPQHF. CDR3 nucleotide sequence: TGCGCCAGCAGCTTGGCTAGTAGCAATCAGCCCCAGCATTTT.

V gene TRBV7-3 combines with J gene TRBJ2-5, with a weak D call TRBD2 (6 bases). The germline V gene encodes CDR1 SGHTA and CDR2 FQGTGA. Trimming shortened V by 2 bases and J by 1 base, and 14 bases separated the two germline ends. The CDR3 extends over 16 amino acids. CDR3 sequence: CASSLHGGDSQETQYF. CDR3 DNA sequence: TGTGCCAGCAGCTTACATGGAGGGGACTCCCAAGAGACCCAGTACTTC.

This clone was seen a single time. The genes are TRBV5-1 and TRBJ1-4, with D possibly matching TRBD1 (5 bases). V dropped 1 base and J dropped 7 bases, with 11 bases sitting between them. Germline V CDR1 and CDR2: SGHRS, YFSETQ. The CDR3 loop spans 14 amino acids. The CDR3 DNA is TGCGCCAGCAGCTTGATCGCGGGGGGTGAAAAACTGTTTTTT. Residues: CASSLIAGGEKLFF. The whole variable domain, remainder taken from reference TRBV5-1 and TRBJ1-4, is KAGVTQTPRYLIKTRGQQVTLSCSPISGHRSVSWYQQTPGQGLQFLFEYFSETQRNKGNFPGRFSGRQFSNSRSEMNVSTLELGDSALYLCASSLIAGGEKLFFGSGTQLSVL.

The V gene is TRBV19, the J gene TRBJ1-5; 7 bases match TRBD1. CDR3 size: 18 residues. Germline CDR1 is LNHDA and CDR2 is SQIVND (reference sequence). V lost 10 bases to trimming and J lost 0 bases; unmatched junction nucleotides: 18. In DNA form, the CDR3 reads TGTGCCAACCTCATGGGTGGGGCAGGGACAGCTAGCAATCAGCCCCAGCATTTT. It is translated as CANLMGGAGTASNQPQHF.

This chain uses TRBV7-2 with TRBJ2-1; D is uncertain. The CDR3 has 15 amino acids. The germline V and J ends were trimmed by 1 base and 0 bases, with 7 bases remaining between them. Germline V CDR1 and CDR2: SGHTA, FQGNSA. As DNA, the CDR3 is TGTGCCAGCAGCTTAGGCGCTAGCTCCTACAATGAGCAGTTCTTC. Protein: CASSLGASSYNEQFF. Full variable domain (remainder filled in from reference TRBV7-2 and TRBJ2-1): GAGVSQSPSNKVTEKGKDVELRCDPISGHTALYWYRQSLGQGLEFLIYFQGNSAPDKSGLPSDRFSAERTGGSVSTLTIQRTQQEDSAVYLCASSLGASSYNEQFFGPGTRLTVL.

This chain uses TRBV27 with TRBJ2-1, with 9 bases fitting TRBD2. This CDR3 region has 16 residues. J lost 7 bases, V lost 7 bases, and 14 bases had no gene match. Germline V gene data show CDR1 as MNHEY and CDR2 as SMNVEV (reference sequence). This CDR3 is CASTSLAGGPGNEQFF. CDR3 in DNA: TGTGCCAGCACCTCCCTGGCGGGAGGGCCGGGAAATGAGCAGTTCTTC.

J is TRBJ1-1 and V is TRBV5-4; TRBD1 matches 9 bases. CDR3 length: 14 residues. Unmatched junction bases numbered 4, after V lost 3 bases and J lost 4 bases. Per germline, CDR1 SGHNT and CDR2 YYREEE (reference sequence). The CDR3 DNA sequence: TGTGCCAGCAGCTCCCGGGACAGGGCCACTGAAGCTTTCTTT. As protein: CASSSRDRATEAFF.

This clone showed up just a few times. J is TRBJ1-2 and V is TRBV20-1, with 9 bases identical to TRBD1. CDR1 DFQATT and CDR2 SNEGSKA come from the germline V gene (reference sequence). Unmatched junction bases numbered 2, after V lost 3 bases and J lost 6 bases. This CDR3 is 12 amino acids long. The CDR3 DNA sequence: TGCAGTGCTAGTACAGGGGGCGATGGCTACACCTTC. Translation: CSASTGGDGYTF.

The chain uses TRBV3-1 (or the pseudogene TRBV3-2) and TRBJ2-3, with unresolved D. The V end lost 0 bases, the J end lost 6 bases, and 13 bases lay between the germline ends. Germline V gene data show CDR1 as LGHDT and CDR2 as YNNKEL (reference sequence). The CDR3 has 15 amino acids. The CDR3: CASSQDQYPEDTQYF. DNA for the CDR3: TGTGCCAGCAGCCAAGATCAGTACCCGGAGGATACGCAGTATTTT.

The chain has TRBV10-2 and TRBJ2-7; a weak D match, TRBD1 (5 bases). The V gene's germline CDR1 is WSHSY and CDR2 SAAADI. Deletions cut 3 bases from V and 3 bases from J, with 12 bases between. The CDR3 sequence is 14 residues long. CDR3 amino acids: CASSDSGHIYEQYF. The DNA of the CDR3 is TGCGCCAGCAGTGACTCAGGACATATCTACGAGCAGTACTTC.